This T cell receptor (beta chain) stems from a study of technical replicates of blood from a few donors. CDR1 and CDR2 (germline): MDHEN, SYDVKM. With 6 bases removed from V and 7 bases from J, the gap between germline ends came to 19 bases. The CDR3 contains 14 residues. Here immunoSEQ multiplex PCR was the method, and the copy in TCRdb shows in-frame clones only, minus some. The table has 70,000 to 85,000 clones, approximately 97% seen once; the top ten hold over 0.15%. This rearrangement joins TRBV28 to TRBJ2-7, with D possibly TRBD2 on 6 matching bases. This clonotype was sampled from a human donor in good health. The material sequenced was T cells isolated from PBMCs. The DNA of the CDR3 is TGTGCCAGCAGGCCCGCGCGGGAAGTTGGTGAGCAGTACTTC. This codes for CASRPAREVGEQYF.